The 8 T cell receptor beta chains below all came from one sample that was sequenced in a study of T cell changes during pregnancy in multiple sclerosis. Here immunoSEQ multiplex PCR was the method, and the copy in TCRdb shows in-frame clones only, minus some. The table shows roughly 97,000 clones, with 90% occurring only once. This sample comprised peripheral blood, obtained in the second trimester of pregnancy. These receptor sequences come from a female donor in good health, enrolled as a control in a pregnancy study.

The CDR3 DNA sequence: TGTGCCAGCAGCTCAAGGGGGGGAGGGGGCTACACCTTC. Its protein is CASSSRGGGGYTF. V and J are TRBV9 and TRBJ1-2; perhaps TRBD1 as D (6 bases). Germline CDR1 reads SGDLS; CDR2 reads YYNGEE. The CDR3 spans 13 residues. Trimming shortened V by 4 bases and J by 8 bases, and 15 bases separated the two germline ends. Based on the CDR3 plus reference TRBV9 and TRBJ1-2, the full variable domain is DSGVTQTPKHLITATGQRVTLRCSPRSGDLSVYWYQQSLDQGLQFLIQYYNGEERAKGNILERFSAQQFPDLHSELNLSSLELGDSALYFCASSSRGGGGYTFGSGTRLTVV.

The chain is built from TRBV6-5 and TRBJ1-1; D possibly corresponds to TRBD1 (5 bases). CDR3 length equals 13 residues. CDR1 MNHEY and CDR2 SVGAGI come from the germline V gene. Trimming removed 7 bases from V and 7 bases from J, with 16 bases in between. The CDR3 region is CASTQRQGFEAFF. CDR3 in DNA: TGTGCCAGCACCCAACGTCAGGGTTTTGAAGCTTTCTTT.

The J gene is TRBJ2-1, the V gene TRBV19; 8 bases are a match to TRBD2. With V trimmed by 6 bases and J by 4 bases, 5 bases remained unmatched. Germline lookup yields CDR1 LNHDA and CDR2 SQIVND (reference sequence). The CDR3 has 14 residues. CDR3 in amino acids: CASSLAGGYNEQFF. The CDR3 coding sequence is TGTGCCAGTAGCCTTGCGGGGGGATACAATGAGCAGTTCTTC.

The chain has TRBV2 and TRBJ1-2; D is possibly TRBD1 (6 bases). CDR3 length equals 11 residues. Germline V gene sequence: CDR1 SNHLY, CDR2 FYNNEI. Trimming removed 10 bases from V and 2 bases from J, with 8 bases in between. In DNA form, the CDR3 reads TGTGCCACAGGGGAAAACTATGGCTACACCTTC. Translation: CATGENYGYTF.

The V and J genes are TRBV14 and TRBJ2-1; unclear D gene. CDR3 length: 13 residues. Per germline, CDR1 SGHDN and CDR2 FVKESK. Trimming stripped 1 base from V and 9 bases from J, with 10 bases between. This CDR3 reads CASSQVPTGEQFF. The CDR3 DNA reads TGTGCCAGCAGCCAAGTCCCAACGGGTGAGCAGTTCTTC.

CDR3 coding DNA: TGTGCCATCAGCACAGGGGTCCTGAACACTGAAGCTTTCTTT. Encoded protein: CAISTGVLNTEAFF. V is TRBV10-3 and J is TRBJ1-1; 7 nucleotides agree with TRBD1. V lost 6 bases to trimming and J lost 0 bases; unmatched junction nucleotides: 4. The CDR3 contains 14 residues. The germline V gene encodes CDR1 ENHRY and CDR2 SYGVKD.

The rearrangement uses TRBV19 and TRBJ1-1; a weak D match, TRBD1 (5 bases). The CDR3 is 14 amino acids. Trimming stripped 6 bases from V and 4 bases from J, with 15 bases between. CDR1 and CDR2 from the germline V gene are LNHDA and SQIVND (reference sequence). The CDR3 protein is CASRWDSWSTEAFF. CDR3 DNA: TGTGCCAGTAGATGGGACTCATGGAGCACTGAAGCTTTCTTT.

The chain recombines TRBV9 with TRBJ1-3; D remains unclear. The CDR3 is made up of 13 amino acids. V gave up 0 bases and J gave up 4 bases, with 5 bases separating them. CDR1 is SGDLS and CDR2 is YYNGEE in the germline V gene. DNA for the CDR3: TGTGCCAGCAGCGTAGATATAGGAAACACCATATATTTT. Translation gives CASSVDIGNTIYF.